This TCR beta chain was observed in a study of blood T cell repertoires in COVID-19. Overall study context: Donors in the United States, Italy and Spain gave samples during acute or convalescent COVID-19. PBMCs, B-cell-depleted T cells, or T cells provided the cDNA or gDNA that made up the material.

The CDR3 consists of 15 residues. Germline V gives CDR1 SGDLS, CDR2 YYNGEE. Between the trimmed V and J ends, which lost 4 bases and 7 bases, there was a span of 20 bases. Authors' methods: Estimated nucleated cell counts came from reference gene primer amplification. The repertoire was sequenced with immunoSEQ multiplex PCR; TCRdb's copy has only in-frame clones and lacks some. That table gives V, J and clone size, and the DNA gave D and trimming. The sample lists around 250,000 clones, around four fifths occurring once. This clonotype originated in a man older than 75 with acute or convalescent COVID-19. The specimen was peripheral blood. The chain combines TRBV9 with TRBJ2-5; perhaps TRBD2 as D (5 bases). CDR3 bases: TGTGCCAGCAGCCTCGGAGGTTCGGCAGTTGGGACCCAGTACTTC. Translation: CASSLGGSAVGTQYF.